What follows are 18 T cell receptor beta chains derived from one specimen sequenced in a study of cytomegalovirus exposure and HLA in healthy donors. 60 Vbeta and 13 Jbeta primers were used in PCR. The repertoire was sequenced with immunoSEQ multiplex PCR; TCRdb's copy has only in-frame clones and lacks some. The data hold 120,000 to 150,000 clones, with just under 85% observed a single time. Sequencing used PBMCs. The receptors shown here come from a man aged 35 to 55 in good health and CMV-seropositive.

The chain uses TRBV5-1 and TRBJ2-6; 8 bases are a match to TRBD1. CDR1 is SGHRS, CDR2 YFSETQ, per germline. V shed 4 bases, J shed 3 bases, and the junction held 3 bases outside the gene matches. This CDR3 is 15 amino acids long. The CDR3 loop is CASSLGTGGANVLTF. CDR3 DNA sequence: TGCGCCAGCAGCCTGGGGACAGGTGGGGCCAACGTCCTGACTTTC.

The V call is TRBV6-5, the J call TRBJ2-7, with 11 bases lining up with TRBD2. Unmatched junction bases numbered 6, after V lost 6 bases and J lost 5 bases. The CDR3 length is 14 residues. Per the germline V gene, CDR1 is MNHEY and CDR2 is SVGAGI. DNA of the CDR3: TGTGCCAGCAGACTACTAGCGGGAGAGGACGAGCAGTACTTC. Translated, it gives CASRLLAGEDEQYF.

The rearrangement joins TRBV28 to TRBJ1-2; D is unresolved. The CDR3 runs 13 residues. Trimming cost V 3 bases and J 2 bases, with 7 bases left between them. Germline CDR1 MDHEN, CDR2 SYDVKM. As DNA, the CDR3 is TGTGCCAGCAGTTTGGGAGGGAACTATGGCTACACCTTC. Translated: CASSLGGNYGYTF.

This clone was observed once. The V call is TRBV6-1, the J call TRBJ2-3, with TRBD2 identical over 8 bases. The junction had 9 bases not matched to a gene; V was cut back by 5 bases and J by 5 bases. CDR3 length: 15 amino acids. Germline values: CDR1 MNHNS, CDR2 SASEGT. The CDR3 coding sequence is TGTGCCAGCAGTTTACTAGCGGTCTCCCAAGATACGCAGTATTTT. It yields the protein CASSLLAVSQDTQYF.

The chain joins TRBV7-3 to TRBJ2-5, with 10 bases matching TRBD2. Per germline, CDR1 SGHTA and CDR2 FQGTGA. V was clipped by 5 bases and J by 4 bases; unmatched bases: 4. CDR3 length equals 14 residues. This CDR3 is CASSPSGGGETQYF. CDR3 nucleotides: TGTGCCAGCAGCCCGAGCGGGGGGGGAGAGACCCAGTACTTC.

The chain joins TRBV7-9 to TRBJ2-7; 10 nucleotides match TRBD2. V was clipped by 7 bases and J by 7 bases; unmatched bases: 13. The V gene's germline CDR1 is SEHNR and CDR2 FQNEAQ (reference sequence). This CDR3 comprises 15 residues. This chain's CDR3 is CASTSRASGGGEQYF. CDR3 coding DNA: TGTGCCAGCACCTCCAGGGCTAGCGGGGGTGGGGAGCAGTACTTC.

The chain has TRBV27 and TRBJ1-2, with 9 positions matching TRBD1. Germline assignment: CDR1 MNHEY and CDR2 SMNVEV (reference sequence). Trimming removed 5 bases from V and 8 bases from J; junction bases left unmatched: 6. This CDR3 spans 13 amino acids. The CDR3 bases are TGTGCCAGCAGTCAAAGGACAGGGGAAGGCTACACCTTC. Its translation is CASSQRTGEGYTF.

The chain couples TRBV5-1 to TRBJ2-3; 8 bases fit TRBD2. V shed 0 bases, J shed 0 bases, and the junction held 3 bases outside the gene matches. Germline V gives CDR1 SGHRS, CDR2 YFSETQ. The length of the CDR3 is 16 residues. The CDR3, as DNA: TGCGCCAGCAGCTTGGTACTAGCGGCTAGCACAGATACGCAGTATTTT. Translation: CASSLVLAASTDTQYF.

The chain recombines TRBV28 with TRBJ2-7, with D possibly matching TRBD1 (6 bases). V was clipped by 2 bases and J by 1 base, with 21 bases between them. CDR3 length: 18 amino acids. Germline V CDR1 and CDR2: MDHEN, SYDVKM. The CDR3 protein is CASSLEPTTGLLSYEQYF. As DNA, the CDR3 is TGTGCCAGCAGTTTAGAGCCGACGACAGGACTTCTATCCTACGAGCAGTACTTC.

This clone was found once. V gene TRBV30 combines with J gene TRBJ1-2, with TRBD1 matching over 8 bases. In germline, CDR1 is GTSNPN, CDR2 SVGIG (reference sequence). The CDR3 consists of 14 residues. V lost 0 bases and J lost 5; bases outside the gene matches: 5. The CDR3 bases are TGTGCCTGGAGTGTACAGGGGGGCAAGTATGGCTACACCTTC. Translation gives CAWSVQGGKYGYTF.

The chain recombines TRBV5-1 with TRBJ1-2; D remains ambiguous. V was clipped by 0 bases and J by 3 bases, with 6 bases between them. CDR1 is SGHRS and CDR2 is YFSETQ in the germline V gene. The CDR3 loop spans 13 amino acids. The CDR3 nucleotides are TGCGCCAGCAGCTTGGCGGTCGACTATGGCTACACCTTC. Amino acid sequence: CASSLAVDYGYTF.

The gene calls are TRBV7-2 and TRBJ1-1; 8 positions agree with TRBD1. Germline CDR1 reads SGHTA; CDR2 reads FQGNSA. V shed 4 bases, J shed 0 bases, and the junction held 4 bases outside the gene matches. This CDR3 comprises 15 residues. The CDR3 DNA is TGTGCCAGCAGCTACATGACAGGGGTGAACACTGAAGCTTTCTTT. Translating it yields CASSYMTGVNTEAFF.

CDR3 protein: CASSPSTGTGNHNEQFF. CDR3 DNA: TGTGCCAGCAGCCCTTCCACCGGGACAGGGAACCACAATGAGCAGTTCTTC. This chain joins TRBV5-4 and TRBJ2-1; TRBD1 agrees at 9 bases. Germline V gene lookup returns CDR1 SGHNT and CDR2 YYREEE (reference sequence). V gave up 4 bases and J gave up 5 bases; unmatched junction bases: 13. The CDR3 covers 17 residues.

This rearrangement joins TRBV9 to TRBJ1-2; 9 bases agree with TRBD1. The germline V gene has CDR1 SGDLS and CDR2 YYNGEE. The V gene end was trimmed by 1 base and the J gene end by 9 bases; junction bases not matched to a gene: 7. CDR3 length: 14 residues. The DNA of the CDR3 is TGTGCCAGCAGCGTAAACCCGGGACAGGGCCGCTACACCTTC. Its protein product is CASSVNPGQGRYTF.

V and J are TRBV7-3 and TRBJ2-1; 10 nucleotides align to TRBD2. The CDR3 loop spans 14 amino acids. CDR1 and CDR2 (germline): SGHTA, FQGTGA. V dropped 5 bases and J dropped 9; count of bases not matched to a gene: 7. The CDR3 reads CASSLRTSGSEQFF. The DNA of the CDR3 is TGTGCCAGCAGCCTACGGACTAGCGGTAGTGAGCAGTTCTTC.

This clone was recorded only once. This chain joins TRBV5-1 and TRBJ2-7; 9 bases map to TRBD2. Unmatched junction bases numbered 8, after V lost 4 bases and J lost 3 bases. CDR1 is SGHRS and CDR2 is YFSETQ in the germline V gene. CDR3 length: 15 amino acids. DNA for the CDR3: TGCGCCAGCAGCGCTAGAGCGGGGGGAGTCTACGAGCAGTACTTC. Translation: CASSARAGGVYEQYF.

Concerning this clone itself: The junction departs from the called germline gene at one end, perhaps through a read error. The chain has TRBV7-2 and TRBJ2-5; D is possibly TRBD1 (5 bases). In germline, CDR1 is SGHTA, CDR2 FQGNSA. CDR3 size: 12 residues. In DNA, the CDR3 is TGTGCCAGCAGGGGGCTAGAAGAGATCCAGTACTTC. This sequence encodes CASRGLEEIQYF. Complete variable domain (other parts from reference TRBV7-2 and TRBJ2-5): GAGVSQSPSNKVTEKGKDVELRCDPISGHTALYWYRQSLGQGLEFLIYFQGNSAPDKSGLPSDRFSAERTGGSVSTLTIQRTQQEDSAVYLCASRGLEEIQYFGPGTRLLVL.

With respect to this clone: One junction end disagrees with the germline gene, perhaps due to a read error. The chain combines TRBV30 with TRBJ1-1, with TRBD1 matching over 7 bases. Germline V gene sequence: CDR1 GTSNPN, CDR2 SVGIG (reference sequence). The CDR3 consists of 14 residues. The CDR3, as DNA: TGTGCCTGGAGTGTTAAGGGGGCGGACACTGAGGCTTTCTTT. Translated, it gives CAWSVKGADTEAFF.